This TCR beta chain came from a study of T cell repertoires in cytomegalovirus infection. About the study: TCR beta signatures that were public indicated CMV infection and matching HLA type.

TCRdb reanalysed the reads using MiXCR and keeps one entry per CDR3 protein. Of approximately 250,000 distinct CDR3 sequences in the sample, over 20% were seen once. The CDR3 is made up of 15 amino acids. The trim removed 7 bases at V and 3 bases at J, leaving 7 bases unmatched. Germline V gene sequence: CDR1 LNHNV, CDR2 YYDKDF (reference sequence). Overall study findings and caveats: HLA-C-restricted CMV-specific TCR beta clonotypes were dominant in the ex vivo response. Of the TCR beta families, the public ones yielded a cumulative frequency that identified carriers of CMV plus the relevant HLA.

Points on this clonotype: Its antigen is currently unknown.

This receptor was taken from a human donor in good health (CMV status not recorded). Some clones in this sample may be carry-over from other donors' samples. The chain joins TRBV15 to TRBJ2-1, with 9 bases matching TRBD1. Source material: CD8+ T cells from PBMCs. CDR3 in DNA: TGTGCCACCACCCCGGGACAGGGTCTCTACAATGAGCAGTTCTTC. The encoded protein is CATTPGQGLYNEQFF.